This TCR beta chain stems from a study of CD4 T cells in relation to SARS-CoV-2 and coronaviruses. Naive and memory CD4+ T cells were cultured with CEF, then survey-sequenced. Method: immunoSEQ multiplex PCR; TCRdb's copy keeps in-frame clones and lacks some. This sample has roughly 38,000 clones; approximately 87% occur once, and the top ten carry over 0.95%. Overall study results and limits: The cross-reactivity analysis covered only spike protein, not other viral proteins. Compared with monoreactive clones, crossreactive clones showed significantly weaker SARS-CoV-2 expansion.

Details on this clone: Its antigen remains unknown.

Trimming took 6 bases from V and 6 from J; bases not matched to a gene: 6. The CDR3 is 15 residues long. Per germline, CDR1 MDHEN and CDR2 SYDVKM. Input material: naive CD4+ T cells from PBMCs, cultured in vitro. The subset was: naive CD4+ T cells isolated by negative enrichment. The receptor's source is an adult with COVID-19. This rearrangement joins TRBV28 to TRBJ1-5, with 12 bases aligning to TRBD1. The CDR3 DNA sequence: TGTGCCAGCAGGTCGTGGGACAGGGGGCTTCAGCCCCAGCATTTT. This codes for CASRSWDRGLQPQHF. Using reference TRBV28 and TRBJ1-5 for the parts outside the CDR3, the full variable domain is DVKVTQSSRYLVKRTGEKVFLECVQDMDHENMFWYRQDPGLGLRLIYFSYDVKMKEKGDIPEGYSVSREKKERFSLILESASTNQTSMYLCASRSWDRGLQPQHFGDGTRLSIL.